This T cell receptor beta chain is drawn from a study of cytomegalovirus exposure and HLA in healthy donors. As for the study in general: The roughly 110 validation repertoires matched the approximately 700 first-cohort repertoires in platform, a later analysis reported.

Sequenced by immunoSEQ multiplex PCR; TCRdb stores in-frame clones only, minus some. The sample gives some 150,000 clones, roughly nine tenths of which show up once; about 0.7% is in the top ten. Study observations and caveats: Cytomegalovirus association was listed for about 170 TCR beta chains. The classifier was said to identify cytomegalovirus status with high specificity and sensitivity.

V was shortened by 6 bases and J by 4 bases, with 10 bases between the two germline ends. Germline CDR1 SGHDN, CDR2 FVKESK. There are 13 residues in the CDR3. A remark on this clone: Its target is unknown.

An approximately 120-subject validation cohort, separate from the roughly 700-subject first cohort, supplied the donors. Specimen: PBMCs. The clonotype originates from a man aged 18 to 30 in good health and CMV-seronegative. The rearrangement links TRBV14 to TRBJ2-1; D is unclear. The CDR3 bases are TGTGCCAGCAGAATTGGCCAATACAATGAGCAGTTCTTC. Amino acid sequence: CASRIGQYNEQFF.